This T cell receptor beta chain was recovered during a study of beta chain features in type 1 diabetes. The isolated RNA, all of it, was reverse transcribed, so expressed TCRB transcripts were what got sequenced. The repertoire was sequenced with immunoSEQ multiplex PCR; TCRdb's copy has only in-frame clones and lacks some. Of just over 450,000 clones detected, around 30% appear once; the ten largest clones hold 0.05% to 0.065%. The CDR3 sequence is 13 residues long. Germline loops: CDR1 LNHDA, CDR2 SQIVND (reference sequence). V was shortened by 6 bases and J by 5 bases, with 11 bases between the two germline ends. Researchers reported sorting CD4+ naive, central memory, regulatory and stem cell-like memory cells via CD45RO/CCR7/CD25/CD127/CD95/CD27. Post-sort purity exceeded 95% for all sorted populations. This clone was counted between two and nine times.

The clonotype originates from a man younger than 35 in good health. The material sequenced was naive CD4+ T cells from blood. The V call is TRBV19, the J call TRBJ2-1, with a weak D call TRBD2 (5 bases). The CDR3 coding sequence is TGTGCCAGTAGGCGGAACGGGAACAATGAGCAGTTCTTC. Its translation is CASRRNGNNEQFF.